Sequencing of this TCR beta chain was carried out in a study of glioma-infiltrating T cells. The sample holds many counts of this clonotype. Its antigen is currently unknown. The iRepertoire nested amplicon-rescue multiplex PCR amplified TCR alpha and beta CDR3s from RNA. One entry per CDR3 protein, called by TCRdb with MiXCR from the multiplex PCR reads. In the table there are about 380,000 distinct CDR3 sequences, 41% of which are singletons. The CDR3 has 18 residues. Looked up from germline, CDR1 is MDHEN and CDR2 is SYDVKM. V dropped 7 bases and J dropped 0 bases, with 22 bases sitting between them. Study conclusions and caveats: Patients with low tissue-blood divergence carried a signature set of shared blood CDR3 motifs. Above-expected tissue-blood divergence occurred in all gliomas, most in low-grade ones.

This receptor was obtained from a human donor with low-grade glioma or glioblastoma, undergoing nonglioma brain surgery, or in good health (not recorded which). Specimen: glioma tissue, nonneoplastic brain tissue, or PBMCs (not recorded which). This chain connects TRBV28 to TRBJ2-1; D gene unclear. Written as DNA, the CDR3 is TGTGCCAGCAACTCCCCATGGTCAAACAGAAGCTCCTACAATGAGCAGTTCTTC. Translation: CASNSPWSNRSSYNEQFF. The complete variable domain, with remaining parts taken from reference TRBV28 and TRBJ2-1, reads DVKVTQSSRYLVKRTGEKVFLECVQDMDHENMFWYRQDPGLGLRLIYFSYDVKMKEKGDIPEGYSVSREKKERFSLILESASTNQTSMYLCASNSPWSNRSSYNEQFFGPGTRLTVL.